Following are 16 T cell receptor beta chains from one sample sequenced in a study of pediatric ulcerative colitis. During colonoscopy, one to two rectal pinch biopsies were collected. Assay: immunoSEQ multiplex PCR; the TCRdb copy retains only in-frame clones and omits some. The table shows tens of thousands of clones, with 65% to 80% occurring only once. Input material: gut tissue. These receptors were collected from a boy under 18 with severe ulcerative colitis.

The chain couples TRBV19 to TRBJ2-1; D is possibly TRBD2 (6 bases). Trimming cost V 4 bases and J 4 bases, with 14 bases left between them. Per the germline V gene, CDR1 is LNHDA and CDR2 is SQIVND (reference sequence). The length of the CDR3 is 15 residues. The CDR3 protein is CASSTPGTPYNEQFF. The CDR3 DNA follows: TGTGCCAGTAGTACACCCGGGACTCCTTACAATGAGCAGTTCTTC.

V gene TRBV7-9 combines with J gene TRBJ2-3, with 11 bases that match TRBD2. Losses at the gene ends were 2 bases for V and 3 bases for J; bases not matched to a gene: 10. This CDR3 comprises 18 residues. The germline V gene encodes CDR1 SEHNR and CDR2 FQNEAQ (reference sequence). The CDR3 here is CASSLRPRSGRGTDTQYF. In nucleotides, the CDR3 is TGTGCCAGCAGCTTACGGCCGCGTAGCGGGAGGGGAACAGATACGCAGTATTTT.

As concerns this clone: Other DNA variants within this sample encode the same CDR3. V is TRBV14 and J is TRBJ1-1; 11 bases align to TRBD1. V lost 6 bases to trimming and J lost 5 bases; unmatched junction nucleotides: 5. The CDR3 contains 14 residues. Germline lookup yields CDR1 SGHDN and CDR2 FVKESK. CDR3 DNA: TGTGCCAGCAGACTCGGGACAGGGGGGACTGAAGCTTTCTTT. Protein: CASRLGTGGTEAFF.

The chain recombines TRBV29-1 with TRBJ2-7; D is unresolved. Germline V gives CDR1 SQVTM, CDR2 ANQGSEA. V lost 0 bases to trimming and J lost 4 bases, with 4 bases between them. The CDR3 consists of 11 residues. CDR3 region: CSVEERYEQYF. The CDR3 nucleotides are TGCAGCGTTGAAGAAAGGTACGAGCAGTACTTC.

This clone appeared once. The chain has TRBV7-2 and TRBJ2-7, with 13 bases matching TRBD2. From germline, CDR1 is SGHTA and CDR2 FQGNSA. Losses at the gene ends were 5 bases for V and 2 bases for J; bases not matched to a gene: 9. There are 17 residues in the CDR3. CDR3 region: CASSPSPGLAGPYEQYF. The CDR3 DNA sequence: TGTGCCAGCAGCCCGTCTCCGGGACTAGCGGGGCCCTACGAGCAGTACTTC.

The chain carries TRBV30 and TRBJ1-5, with D maybe TRBD1 (5 bases). Trimming cost V 4 bases and J 1 base, with 8 bases left between them. CDR1 is GTSNPN, CDR2 SVGIG, per germline (reference sequence). The CDR3 sequence is 13 residues long. The CDR3 coding sequence is TGTGCCTGGAACCGGGACAGCAATCAGCCCCAGCATTTT. This sequence encodes CAWNRDSNQPQHF.

The chain joins TRBV6-5 to TRBJ1-2; unclear D gene. The germline V gene has CDR1 MNHEY and CDR2 SVGAGI. Trimming left V 5 bases short and J 6 bases short, with 13 bases between. The CDR3 extends over 13 amino acids. The CDR3 reads CASSESAGNGYTF. The CDR3 DNA reads as TGTGCCAGCAGTGAATCAGCCGGGAATGGCTACACCTTC.

There are a few counts of this clone. J is TRBJ2-7 and V is TRBV5-4; TRBD1 might be the D (5 bases). Germline assignment: CDR1 SGHNT and CDR2 YYREEE (reference sequence). The CDR3 is 13 residues long. Trimming cost V 3 bases and J 3 bases, with 10 bases left between them. Here the CDR3 DNA reads TGTGCCAGCAGCTCGAAAGACAGCTACGAGCAGTACTTC. Translating it yields CASSSKDSYEQYF.

In this sample, this clone turned up a few times. This chain uses TRBV2 with TRBJ2-1; the D is unclear. V was clipped by 1 base and J by 8 bases, with 3 bases between them. CDR1 and CDR2 from the germline V gene are SNHLY and FYNNEI. This CDR3 contains 11 residues. The CDR3 loop is CASSEGDEQFF. In DNA form, the CDR3 reads TGTGCCAGCAGTGAAGGGGATGAGCAGTTCTTC.

V usage is TRBV6-1 and J usage is TRBJ2-3; TRBD2 aligns across 12 bases. The CDR3 is 17 amino acids. The germline gives CDR1 MNHNS, CDR2 SASEGT. The ends lost 3 bases at V and 2 bases at J; junction bases unmatched: 6. The CDR3 reads CASSDAGTSGPTDTQYF. CDR3 in DNA: TGTGCCAGCAGTGATGCCGGGACTAGCGGGCCCACAGATACGCAGTATTTT.

The chain carries TRBV18 and TRBJ2-7; 9 bases are a match to TRBD2. Trimming took 3 bases from V and 4 from J; bases not matched to a gene: 4. There are 14 residues in the CDR3. Germline V gene sequence: CDR1 KGHSH, CDR2 LQKENI. CDR3: CASSPTSGPYEQYF. CDR3 nucleotide sequence: TGTGCCAGCTCACCCACTAGCGGGCCATACGAGCAGTACTTC.

The chain recombines TRBV25-1 with TRBJ2-2; 10 bases map to TRBD2. V was clipped by 4 bases and J by 8 bases; unmatched bases: 7. CDR1 is MGHDK and CDR2 is SYGVNS in the germline V gene. CDR3 length: 15 residues. In nucleotides, the CDR3 is TGTGCCAGCAGTGCTTTTAGCGGGAGGTCTGGGGAGCTGTTTTTT. As protein: CASSAFSGRSGELFF.

This chain connects TRBV6-5 to TRBJ2-7; D remains ambiguous. Germline CDR1 reads MNHEY; CDR2 reads SVGAGI. The CDR3 sequence is 13 residues long. V gave up 5 bases and J gave up 3 bases, with 11 bases separating them. CDR3 in DNA: TGTGCCAGCAGTCCGGGCTTGCGCTACGAGCAGTACTTC. This codes for CASSPGLRYEQYF.

In the case of this clone: Additional DNA sequences in this sample encode the identical CDR3. The rearrangement uses TRBV30 and TRBJ2-7; D is unresolved. V shed 0 bases and J shed 0 bases, with 3 bases lying between them. This CDR3 region has 12 residues. Germline lookup yields CDR1 GTSNPN and CDR2 SVGIG (reference sequence). CDR3 protein: CAWSVLSYEQYF. For the CDR3, the DNA is TGTGCCTGGAGTGTACTCTCCTACGAGCAGTACTTC. Full variable domain (remainder filled in from reference TRBV30 and TRBJ2-7): SQTIHQWPATLVQPVGSPLSLECTVEGTSNPNLYWYRQAAGRGLQLLFYSVGIGQISSEVPQNLSASRPQDRQFILSSKKLLLSDSGFYLCAWSVLSYEQYFGPGTRLTVT.

V is TRBV18 and J is TRBJ2-7, with D tentatively TRBD1 (6 bases). Germline V gene lookup returns CDR1 KGHSH and CDR2 LQKENI. This CDR3 is built from 13 residues. The V gene lost 6 bases and the J gene lost 3 bases, with 12 bases spanning the gap. DNA of the CDR3: TGTGCCAGCTCTGGGGACAATGTCTACGAGCAGTACTTC. This codes for CASSGDNVYEQYF.

This chain uses TRBV18 with TRBJ2-2; a weak D match, TRBD1 (5 bases). Trimming removed 0 bases from V and 1 base from J, with 9 bases in between. The CDR3 spans 16 residues. Germline values: CDR1 KGHSH, CDR2 LQKENI. Written as DNA, the CDR3 is TGTGCCAGCTCACCACCGAAGGGGCGGAACACCGGGGAGCTGTTTTTT. The encoded protein is CASSPPKGRNTGELFF.